The next 9 T cell receptor beta chains were all read from a single sample in a study of technical replicates of blood from a handful of donors. Profiling relied on immunoSEQ multiplex PCR, and the TCRdb table lists in-frame clones only, not all of them. The repertoire includes 95,000 to 100,000 clones, around 95% of them detected once, and about 0.21% sits in the top ten. The sequencing input was T cells isolated from PBMCs. The source is a human donor in good health.

This clone appeared a few times. The V and J genes are TRBV5-1 and TRBJ1-4; D gene unclear. The germline V gene has CDR1 SGHRS and CDR2 YFSETQ. Deletions cut 0 bases from V and 10 bases from J, with 10 bases between. The CDR3 runs to 13 residues. The CDR3 sequence: CASSLAGDTKLFF. As DNA, the CDR3 is TGCGCCAGCAGCTTGGCCGGAGATACAAAACTGTTTTTT.

This chain connects TRBV5-1 to TRBJ2-3, with 10 bases identical to TRBD2. After removal of 6 bases from V and 1 base from J, the junction contained 8 bases not matched to a gene. The CDR3 covers 16 residues. Looked up from germline, CDR1 is SGHRS and CDR2 is YFSETQ. Here the CDR3 reads CASNNRLAGGTDTQYF. The CDR3 coding sequence is TGCGCCAGCAACAACAGACTAGCGGGCGGCACAGATACGCAGTATTTT.

The CDR3 spells CASSPGGLGGYTF. In DNA form, the CDR3 reads TGTGCCAGCAGCCCCGGGGGGCTTGGGGGCTACACCTTC. The chain carries TRBV9 and TRBJ1-2, with D possibly TRBD1 on 6 matching bases. This CDR3 comprises 13 residues. The germline CDR1 and CDR2 sequences are SGDLS and YYNGEE. The V gene lost 4 bases and the J gene lost 8 bases, with 15 bases spanning the gap.

The rearrangement links TRBV2 to TRBJ2-1, with D perhaps TRBD1 (5 bases). Germline V gene sequence: CDR1 SNHLY, CDR2 FYNNEI. The length of the CDR3 is 13 residues. Trimming shortened V by 10 bases and J by 3 bases, and 13 bases separated the two germline ends. The chain's CDR3 is CATTETDYNEQFF. The DNA of the CDR3 is TGTGCCACCACTGAGACAGACTACAATGAGCAGTTCTTC.

The rearrangement joins TRBV7-9 to TRBJ1-1; D is uncertain. This CDR3 has 14 amino acids. From germline, CDR1 is SEHNR and CDR2 FQNEAQ (reference sequence). Trimming stripped 1 base from V and 7 bases from J, with 13 bases between. The CDR3 nucleotides are TGTGCCAGCAGCTTAGAAGCGGTGGCAGGTGAAGCTTTCTTT. Translation: CASSLEAVAGEAFF.

CDR3 loop: CASSSGQGNYEQYF. DNA for the CDR3: TGTGCCAGCAGCTCGGGACAGGGAAACTACGAGCAGTACTTC. V is TRBV5-8 and J is TRBJ2-7, with 9 bases that match TRBD1. Germline CDR1 SGHTS, CDR2 YDEGEE. J gave up 3 bases and V 3 bases, and 4 bases lay outside the gene matches. The CDR3 totals 14 residues.

This chain connects TRBV6-5 to TRBJ1-2; 9 bases agree with TRBD1. The germline V gene encodes CDR1 MNHEY and CDR2 SVGAGI. The V and J ends lost 6 bases and 8 bases, in that order; junction bases with no gene match: 7. The CDR3 is 13 residues long. CDR3 protein: CASSYGQGKGYTF. CDR3 bases: TGTGCCAGCAGCTACGGACAGGGGAAGGGCTACACCTTC.

In its sample, this clone was seen once. This rearrangement joins TRBV28 to TRBJ1-3; no clear D. The V and J ends lost 5 bases and 0 bases respectively, with 17 bases between them. The CDR3 extends over 17 amino acids. Germline values: CDR1 MDHEN, CDR2 SYDVKM. CDR3 region: CASSPMPGHPSGNTIYF. CDR3 nucleotide sequence: TGTGCCAGCAGTCCGATGCCAGGTCATCCCTCTGGAAACACCATATATTTT.

V gene TRBV11-3 combines with J gene TRBJ1-3, with 7 bases matching TRBD1. In germline, CDR1 is SGHNT, CDR2 YENEEA. The J segment lost 0 bases and the V segment lost 4 bases, leaving 12 bases of the junction unmatched. The CDR3 sequence is 18 residues long. The CDR3 region is CASSSHIEDRASGNTIYF. The CDR3 coding sequence is TGTGCCAGCAGCTCCCACATCGAAGACAGGGCCTCTGGAAACACCATATATTTT.